A selection of T cell receptor beta chains follows, all from one sample in a study of T cell responses to AZD1222 COVID-19 vaccine. The table came from immunoSEQ multiplex PCR; TCRdb's copy has only in-frame clones and leaves some out. Of roughly 96,000 clones in the sample, 88% are singletons; the top ten hold 9.5% to 13%. The sequencing here drew on peripheral blood, taken 28 days after the second AZD1222 dose. The receptor set was obtained from an adult who received the AZD1222 COVID-19 vaccine. The CDR3 runs from the conserved cysteine through the conserved F or W. The D gene is left open where the match is weak. Only part of the rows carry a size: once, few, many, or a class if the clone is expanded.

V gene	D gene	J gene	clone size	CDR3 DNA	CDR3 protein
TRBV12-3/TRBV12-4	.	TRBJ1-2	.	TGTGCCAGCAGTTTACAGGGTGGCTACACCTTC	CASSLQGGYTF
TRBV30	.	TRBJ1-5	.	TGTGCCTGGAGTGTACAGGCAGGGGACCTTCATAGCAATCAGCCCCAGCATTTT	CAWSVQAGDLHSNQPQHF
TRBV5-6	.	TRBJ1-6	.	TGTGCCAGCAGACAGGGAAGCTCCTATAATTCACCCCTCCACTTT	CASRQGSSYNSPLHF
TRBV3-1/TRBV3-2	TRBD2	TRBJ2-7	.	TGTGCCAGCACCCCGGGACTAGGGGATACCACGGAGCAGTACTTC	CASTPGLGDTTEQYF
TRBV28	.	TRBJ1-2	once	TGTGCCACCAAATGGGGGGGGATCTATGGCTACACCTTC	CATKWGGIYGYTF
TRBV27	TRBD1	TRBJ1-4	few	TGTGCCAGCAGTCCACTAGGACAGGGAAGTAATGAAAAACTGTTTTTT	CASSPLGQGSNEKLFF
TRBV20-1	.	TRBJ1-2	.	TGCAGTGCTAGACAGGGCTATGGCTACACCTTC	CSARQGYGYTF
TRBV28	.	TRBJ2-3	.	TGTGCCAGCAGTTCCGGACCAGATACGCAGTATTTT	CASSSGPDTQYF
TRBV14	.	TRBJ1-3	.	TGTGCCAGCAGCCGGGACTCTGACGACACCATATATTTT	CASSRDSDDTIYF
TRBV5-4	.	TRBJ2-7	.	TGTGCCAGCAGCTTGGCTACCAGGTCTGACTACGAGCAGTACTTC	CASSLATRSDYEQYF
TRBV18	.	TRBJ1-2	.	TGTGCCAGCTCACCACCAGGACTTGGCTATGGCTACACCTTC	CASSPPGLGYGYTF
TRBV3-1/TRBV3-2	TRBD1	TRBJ1-1	.	TGTGCCAGCAGCCAAGCAGGGGGCCGAACTGAAGCTTTCTTT	CASSQAGGRTEAFF
TRBV7-6	.	TRBJ1-2	.	TGTGCCAGCAGCCCGGACAAATATGGCTACACCTTC	CASSPDKYGYTF
TRBV11-3	.	TRBJ2-2	.	TGTGCCAGCAGAACCGGGGATCGGGGCACCGGGGAGCTGTTTTTT	CASRTGDRGTGELFF
TRBV5-5	TRBD1	TRBJ1-2	.	TGTGCCAGCAGCTTGGCAGGACAGGACTATGGCTACACCTTC	CASSLAGQDYGYTF
TRBV4-2	.	TRBJ1-1	.	TGTGCCAGCAGCCAAGATCGGGGGGGGGCAGCTTTCTTT	CASSQDRGGAAFF
TRBV5-6	TRBD2	TRBJ2-3	once	TGTGCCAGCAGCTTGGGCGGGAGAACAGATACGCAGTATTTT	CASSLGGRTDTQYF
TRBV3-1/TRBV3-2	.	TRBJ2-7	.	TGTGCCAGCAGCCAAGTCGCCGGGGGCGAGCAGTACTTC	CASSQVAGGEQYF